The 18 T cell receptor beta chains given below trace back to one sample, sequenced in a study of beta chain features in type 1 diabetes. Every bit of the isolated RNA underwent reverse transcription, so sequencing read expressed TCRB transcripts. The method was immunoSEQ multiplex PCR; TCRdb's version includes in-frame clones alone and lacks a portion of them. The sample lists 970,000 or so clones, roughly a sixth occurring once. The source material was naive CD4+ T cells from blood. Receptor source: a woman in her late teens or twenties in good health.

The CDR3 loop is CASSQDVLASSTDTQYF. CDR3 DNA sequence: TGTGCCAGCAGCCAAGATGTACTAGCGAGTAGCACAGATACGCAGTATTTT. The rearrangement joins TRBV4-2 to TRBJ2-3, with TRBD2 identical over 7 bases. After removal of 0 bases from V and 0 bases from J, the junction contained 6 bases not matched to a gene. The CDR3 length is 17 residues. CDR1 and CDR2 from the germline V gene are LGHNA and YNFKEQ.

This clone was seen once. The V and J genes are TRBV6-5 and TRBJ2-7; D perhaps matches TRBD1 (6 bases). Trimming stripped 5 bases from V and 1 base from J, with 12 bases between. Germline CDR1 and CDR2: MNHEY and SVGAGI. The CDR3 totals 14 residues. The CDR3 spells CASSPGGLSYEQYF. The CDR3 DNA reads TGTGCCAGCAGTCCTGGGGGCCTTTCCTACGAGCAGTACTTC.

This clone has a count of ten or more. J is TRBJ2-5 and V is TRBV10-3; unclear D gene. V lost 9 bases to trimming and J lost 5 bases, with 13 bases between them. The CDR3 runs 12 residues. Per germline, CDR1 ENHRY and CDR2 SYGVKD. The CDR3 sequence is CAIGELGETQYF. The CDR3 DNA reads TGTGCCATTGGGGAATTGGGGGAGACCCAGTACTTC.

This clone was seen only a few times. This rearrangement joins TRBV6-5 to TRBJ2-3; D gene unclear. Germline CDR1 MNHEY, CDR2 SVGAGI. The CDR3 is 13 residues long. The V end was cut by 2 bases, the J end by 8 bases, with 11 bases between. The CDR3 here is CASSYSRLGTQYF. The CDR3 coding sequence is TGTGCCAGCAGTTACAGTCGCCTGGGTACGCAGTATTTT.

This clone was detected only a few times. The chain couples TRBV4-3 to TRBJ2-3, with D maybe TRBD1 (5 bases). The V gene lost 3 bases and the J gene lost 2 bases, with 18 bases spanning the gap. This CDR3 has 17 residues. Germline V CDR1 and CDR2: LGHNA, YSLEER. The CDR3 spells CASSQEHPDTYTDTQYF. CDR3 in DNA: TGCGCCAGCAGCCAGGAACATCCGGACACCTACACAGATACGCAGTATTTT.

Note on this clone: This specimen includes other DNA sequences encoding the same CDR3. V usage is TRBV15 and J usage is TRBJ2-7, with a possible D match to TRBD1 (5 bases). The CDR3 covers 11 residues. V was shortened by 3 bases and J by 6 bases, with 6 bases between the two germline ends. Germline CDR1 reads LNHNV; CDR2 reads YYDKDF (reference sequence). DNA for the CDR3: TGTGCCACCAGCAGGGGGCTCGAGCAGTACTTC. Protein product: CATSRGLEQYF.

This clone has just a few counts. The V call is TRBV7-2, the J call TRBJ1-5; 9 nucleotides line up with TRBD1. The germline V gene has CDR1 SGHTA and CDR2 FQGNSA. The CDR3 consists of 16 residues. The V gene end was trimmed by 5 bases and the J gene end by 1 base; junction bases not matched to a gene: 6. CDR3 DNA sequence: TGTGCCAGCAGCCCCGGGACAGGGACGAGCAATCAGCCCCAGCATTTT. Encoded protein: CASSPGTGTSNQPQHF.

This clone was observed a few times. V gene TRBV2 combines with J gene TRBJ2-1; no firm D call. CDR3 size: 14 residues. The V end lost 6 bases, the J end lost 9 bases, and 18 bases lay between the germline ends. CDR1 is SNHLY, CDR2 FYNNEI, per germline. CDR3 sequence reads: CASRLQTLMGEQFF. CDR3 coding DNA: TGTGCCAGCAGACTCCAGACACTGATGGGTGAGCAGTTCTTC.

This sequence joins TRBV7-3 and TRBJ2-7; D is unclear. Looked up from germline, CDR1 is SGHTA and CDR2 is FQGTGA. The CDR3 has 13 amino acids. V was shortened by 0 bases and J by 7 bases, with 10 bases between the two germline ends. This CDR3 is CASSLTSISEQYF. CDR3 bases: TGTGCCAGCAGCTTAACGTCGATTTCTGAGCAGTACTTC.

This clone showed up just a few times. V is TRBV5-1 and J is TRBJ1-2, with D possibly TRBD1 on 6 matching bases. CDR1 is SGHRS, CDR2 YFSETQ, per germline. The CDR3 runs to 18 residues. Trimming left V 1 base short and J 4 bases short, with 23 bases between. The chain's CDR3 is CASSLRSTGWKELYGYTF. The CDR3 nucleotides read TGCGCCAGCAGCTTGAGGTCGACAGGCTGGAAAGAACTCTATGGCTACACCTTC.

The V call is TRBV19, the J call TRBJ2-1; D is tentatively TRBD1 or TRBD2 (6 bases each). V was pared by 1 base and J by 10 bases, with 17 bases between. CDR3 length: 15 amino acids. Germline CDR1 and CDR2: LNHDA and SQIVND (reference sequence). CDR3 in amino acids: CASSIGITGAWEQFF. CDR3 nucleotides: TGTGCCAGTAGTATAGGGATTACGGGGGCCTGGGAGCAGTTCTTC. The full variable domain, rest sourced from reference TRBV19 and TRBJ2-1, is DGGITQSPKYLFRKEGQNVTLSCEQNLNHDAMYWYRQDPGQGLRLIYYSQIVNDFQKGDIAEGYSVSREKKESFPLTVTSAQKNPTAFYLCASSIGITGAWEQFFGPGTRLTVL.

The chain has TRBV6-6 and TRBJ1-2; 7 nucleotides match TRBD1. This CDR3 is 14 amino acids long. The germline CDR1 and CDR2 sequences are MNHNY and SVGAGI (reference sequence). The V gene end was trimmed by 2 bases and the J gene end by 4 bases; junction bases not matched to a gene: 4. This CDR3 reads CASSYTGEFYGYTF. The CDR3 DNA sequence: TGTGCCAGCAGTTACACAGGGGAATTCTATGGCTACACCTTC.

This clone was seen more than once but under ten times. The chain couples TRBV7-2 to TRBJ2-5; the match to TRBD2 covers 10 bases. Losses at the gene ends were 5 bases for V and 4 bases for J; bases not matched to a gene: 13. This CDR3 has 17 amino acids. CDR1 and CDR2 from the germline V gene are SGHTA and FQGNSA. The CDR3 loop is CASSPQREGPVSETQYF. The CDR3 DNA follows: TGTGCCAGCAGCCCGCAGCGGGAGGGCCCGGTGTCAGAGACCCAGTACTTC.

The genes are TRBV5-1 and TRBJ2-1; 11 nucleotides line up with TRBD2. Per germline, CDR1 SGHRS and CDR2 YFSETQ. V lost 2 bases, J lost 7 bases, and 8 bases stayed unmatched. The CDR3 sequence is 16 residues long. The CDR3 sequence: CASSLPLAGELNEQFF. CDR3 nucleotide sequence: TGCGCCAGCAGCTTACCACTAGCGGGAGAATTGAATGAGCAGTTCTTC.

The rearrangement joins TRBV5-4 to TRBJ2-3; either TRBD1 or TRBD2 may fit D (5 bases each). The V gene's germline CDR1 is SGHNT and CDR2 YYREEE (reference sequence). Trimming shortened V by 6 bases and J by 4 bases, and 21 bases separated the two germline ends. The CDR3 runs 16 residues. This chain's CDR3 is CASTRDLRRPPDTQYF. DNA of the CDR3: TGTGCCAGCACCCGGGACCTTCGCCGCCCCCCAGATACGCAGTATTTT.

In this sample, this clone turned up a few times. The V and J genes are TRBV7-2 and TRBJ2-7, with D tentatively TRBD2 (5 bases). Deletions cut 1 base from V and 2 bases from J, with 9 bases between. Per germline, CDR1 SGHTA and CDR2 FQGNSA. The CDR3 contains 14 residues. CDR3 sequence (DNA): TGTGCCAGCAGCTTAGAACGGAGGCCCTACGAGCAGTACTTC. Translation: CASSLERRPYEQYF.

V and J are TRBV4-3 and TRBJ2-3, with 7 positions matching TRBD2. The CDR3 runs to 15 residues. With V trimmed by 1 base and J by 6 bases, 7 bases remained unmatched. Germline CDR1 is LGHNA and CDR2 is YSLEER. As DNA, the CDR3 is TGCGCCAGCAGCCAAGTGGCGGGAGTGTTGGATACGCAGTATTTT. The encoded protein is CASSQVAGVLDTQYF.

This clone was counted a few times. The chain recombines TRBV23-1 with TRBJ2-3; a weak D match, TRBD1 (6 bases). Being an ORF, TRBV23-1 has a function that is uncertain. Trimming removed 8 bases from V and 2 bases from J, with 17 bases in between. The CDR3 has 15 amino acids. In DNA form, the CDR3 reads TGCGCCAGCGGAACAGGGTGCCAAACCACAGATACGCAGTATTTT. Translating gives CASGTGCQTTDTQYF.